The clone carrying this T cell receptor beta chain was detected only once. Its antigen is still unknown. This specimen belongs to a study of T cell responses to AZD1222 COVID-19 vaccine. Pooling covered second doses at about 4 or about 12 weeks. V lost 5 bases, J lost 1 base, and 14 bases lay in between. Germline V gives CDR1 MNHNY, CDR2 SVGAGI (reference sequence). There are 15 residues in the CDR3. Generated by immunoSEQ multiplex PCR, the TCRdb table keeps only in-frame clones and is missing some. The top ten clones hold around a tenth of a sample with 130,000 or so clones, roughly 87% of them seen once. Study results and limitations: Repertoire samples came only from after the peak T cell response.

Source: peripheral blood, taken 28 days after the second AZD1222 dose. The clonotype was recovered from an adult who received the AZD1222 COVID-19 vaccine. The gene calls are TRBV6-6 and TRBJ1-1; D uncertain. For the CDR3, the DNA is TGTGCCAGCAGTCCCGGATGGGGAGGGAACACTGAAGCTTTCTTT. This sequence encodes CASSPGWGGNTEAFF.